This record looks at one T cell receptor beta chain sequence and its context. Its antigen has not been determined. A much larger clone lies one base from this, so it may be a read error. The source of the sample is a study of T cells in Graves' hyperthyroidism and ophthalmopathy (dated by TCRdb to about 2019). Some background on the complete study: Peripheral blood samples were taken at the time of initial diagnosis, prior to any treatment. A discovery cohort of about a hundred patients, about 40 with Graves' ophthalmopathy and about 60 with stable Graves' hyperthyroidism, was used to find distinguishing TCR V-J signatures. Prospective prediction of ophthalmopathy was tested in an independent validation cohort of approximately 19 hyperthyroidism patients and 15 to 17 patients who later progressed to ophthalmopathy. The 85 to 100 discovery patients were randomly split 7:3 into training and test sets. Thyroid tissue and blood T-cell repertoires from about 6 Graves' hyperthyroidism patients were also compared in the study. Following sampling, methimazole starting at 30 mg daily was given to hyperthyroidism patients, and high-dose intravenous methylprednisolone was given to ophthalmopathy patients. The paper reports TCR Vbeta CDR3 sequencing of about 140 peripheral blood samples: 43 ophthalmopathy, roughly 74 hyperthyroidism and about 17 progressor patients.

Graves' hyperthyroidism was defined as stable when no progression to ophthalmopathy occurred over 18 months of follow-up. The hyperthyroidism patients were between 18 and 65 years old and newly diagnosed, with a disease duration of less than 2 months. The study excluded patients with uncontrolled infections, other autoimmune diseases, pregnancy or lactation. Clinical symptoms, serum thyroxine and TRAb, thyroid ultrasound, and orbital computed tomography formed the basis for the diagnoses. PBMCs were isolated from about 10 ml of fresh peripheral blood by Ficoll-Paque density gradient centrifugation. Total RNA was extracted with Trizol reagent, and quality was checked on an Agilent 2100 Bioanalyzer. The study at large found these results: Sample size was not statistically predetermined, and investigators were not blinded to group allocation. In cross-validation, a model built on a 13 V-J signature told ophthalmopathy apart from stable hyperthyroidism with less than 90% sensitivity and roughly 82% specificity, and in testing the same model reached 80%/75%. In validation, the model predicted progression to ophthalmopathy with over 65% sensitivity and around 72% specificity, a median of 6.5 months before onset. Most expanded thyroid clonotypes (frequency above 0.001) were also detected in blood, suggesting blood repertoires may reflect thyroid immune responses.

TCR beta CDR3 regions were amplified from RNA transcripts. The first round of RT-PCR for the TCR CDR3 was performed with the HTBI primer set and the Qiagen OneStep RT-PCR kit. Libraries were constructed in a second round of multiplex PCR, after which size selection and purification were carried out. The libraries were sequenced on an Illumina HiSeq2000 using paired-end 100 bp reads. The published analysis was carried out like this. SOAPnuke was used to process the raw data, removing reads that contained adapters or uncalled bases, had a mean Phred below 15, or lacked an exact match to the constant primer or identifier. COPE v1.2.5 was used to merge the high-quality paired reads, and each unique nucleotide sequence was defined as a clonotype. MiTCR v1.1 was used to align clonotypes to the IMGT TRBV, TRBD and TRBJ reference segments. The analysis included only V-J combinations with a frequency above 0.0001, which together covered roughly 99% of the repertoires. A TCS score was defined as the ratio of F50 (clonal expansion) to E x V (chaos), with BLOSUM62-based TCRdist applied between CDR3 peptides within each V-J. Welch's t-statistics and random forest reduced 514 V-J features to roughly 13, which were used in a naive Bayes classifier (R e1071). The similarity between thyroid and blood repertoires was quantified using the Morisita-Horn index. TCRdb's own reprocessing of the public reads used fastp at Q25 and MiXCR and kept productive beta chains. Rows are unified per CDR3 protein, each entry keeping the most common DNA and genes. The V and J calls and clone size are TCRdb's, not the authors'. A total of around 800,000 distinct CDR3 sequences appear in this sample, over 35% of them only once. The ten largest clonotypes hold roughly 8.3% of the sample.

Reading from cysteine to phenylalanine, the CDR3 counts 14 amino acids. Only CDR3 DNA remains: 42 bases, in frame from the first base. From a lookup of the germline V gene, CDR1 and CDR2 are SGHVS and FQNEAQ. The sample was blood. The sequence links TRBV7-8 to TRBJ2-7, with the D gene possibly TRBD1 or TRBD2, each one fitting 5 bases. The TCR comes from a young man with Graves' hyperthyroidism. The CDR3 region has the sequence CAGSPQEGHYEQYF. The bases read TGTGCCGGCAGCCCCCAAGAGGGGCACTACGAGCAGTACTTC.